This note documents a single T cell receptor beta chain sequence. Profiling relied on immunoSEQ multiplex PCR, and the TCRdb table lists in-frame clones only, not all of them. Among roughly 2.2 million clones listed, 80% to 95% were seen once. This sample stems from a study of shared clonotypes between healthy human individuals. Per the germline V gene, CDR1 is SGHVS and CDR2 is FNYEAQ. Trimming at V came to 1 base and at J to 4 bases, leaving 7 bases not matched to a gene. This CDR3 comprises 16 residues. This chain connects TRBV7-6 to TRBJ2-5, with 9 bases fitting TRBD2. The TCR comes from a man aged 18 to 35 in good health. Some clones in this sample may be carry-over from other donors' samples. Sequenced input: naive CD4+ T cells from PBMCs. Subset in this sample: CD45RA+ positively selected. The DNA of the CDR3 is TGTGCCAGCAGCTTAGTCGGGCGGGAGGGCCGAGAGACCCAGTACTTC. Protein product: CASSLVGREGRETQYF.